Sequencing of this TCR beta chain was carried out in a study of blood T cells in healthy people across ages (dated by TCRdb to between 2014 and 2017). Regarding the study in general: Template switching captured roughly one uniquely barcoded TCR beta cDNA molecule per two T cells in model experiments. Age-related changes in TCR beta repertoire diversity were measured in the study by deep sequencing normalized with unique cDNA molecular identifiers. The donors were divided into four age groups: young (average approximately 15 years), middle-aged (about 39), aged (around 59) and long-lived (about 90). To avoid experimental bias, donors of different ages were spread randomly across the sequencing lanes. The study analyzed two additional independent replicas of 1 million unique cDNA reads from the same blood draw for two donors, one aged 18 to 30 and one aged 80 or older. The full study reports these points: The CMV infection status of donors was not known, potentially confounding age-related changes in expanded clonotypes. Observed TCR beta diversity per million T cells fell roughly linearly with age, and a significant reduction was already apparent by age around 40. Observed TCR beta diversity correlated strongly with the percentage of naive T cells measured by flow cytometry. The long-lived group showed more naive CD4+ T cells, fewer expanded clones and increased TCR diversity than the aged group, suggesting age selection. Estimates of total diversity based on one million sequenced T cells were considered lower bounds and underestimates. Because profiling used bulk unsorted PBMCs, naive and antigen-experienced compartments could not be compared conclusively.

Systemically healthy Caucasian individuals from Russia, some 38 in total and aged roughly 6 to 95 years, were included as donors. Around 10 milliliters of peripheral blood were drawn from each donor into EDTA-treated Vacutainer tubes. Ficoll-Paque density-gradient centrifugation was used to isolate PBMCs, with at least 7 million per sample. Total RNA, at least 6 micrograms per sample, was extracted from PBMCs with Trizol reagent. For every donor, an aliquot of PBMCs went through flow cytometry to measure the percentages of naive CD45RAhigh/CD27high T cells. In regard to this clonotype: Its target antigen remains unknown. Per-base quality was not reported, and no clone a single base away is much larger than it.

Libraries came from 5' RACE. TCRdb shows the sequencer as Illumina HiSeq 2500. A second about 6 to 11 cycle PCR used a sample-barcoded 5' primer and a J-beta primer mix. A template-switch 5' adaptor carrying 12 random nucleotides introduced a unique molecular identifier onto each TCR beta cDNA molecule. Each sample yielded at least 2.5 million CDR3-containing paired-end reads. The Mint cDNA synthesis kit, primed by a TRBC-specific oligonucleotide, was used to synthesize first-strand cDNA from all RNA. Following uracil-DNA glycosylase treatment, all cDNA underwent a first 18-cycle PCR with the universal primers M1SS and BC2_uni_R. Processing in the source paper ran as follows. For normalization, 1 million high-quality reads were randomly selected from each sample, with every read carrying a distinct molecular identifier. Reads sharing molecular identifiers were discarded rather than binned into consensus sequences. MiTCR, set to a Q25 quality threshold and the strictest error-elimination algorithm, was used for CDR3 identification, clonotype clustering and error correction. A nonparametric unseen species model with Euler transformation was used to estimate lower-bound total TCR beta diversity. The public sequencing data were trimmed at Q25 with fastp and processed into clonotypes with MiXCR by TCRdb, which kept only in-frame beta chains. Every entry covers one CDR3 protein and lists the most common genes and DNA from its rows. The V and J calls were determined by TCRdb, not by the authors. This sample lists about 1.1 million distinct CDR3 sequences; 35% to 40% were detected once. About 12% of the sample is in the top ten clones.

CDR1 and CDR2 were assigned from the germline V gene as SQVTM and ANQGSEA. V sheds 1 base and J sheds 0 bases, leaving 25 bases between their ends. The cysteine opens and the phenylalanine closes a CDR3 of 20 amino acids. CDR3 DNA only is kept here, 60 bases in frame from base 1. The chain uses TRBV29-1 and TRBJ2-1, with the D assignment possibly TRBD1 or TRBD2, given 5 matching bases for each. Sequenced: blood. This TCR was sampled from a man aged 18 to 29 in good health. CDR3 loop: CSVEGAFPGRRTSSYNEQFF. The nucleotide sequence reads TGCAGCGTTGAAGGGGCCTTCCCGGGACGGCGCACTAGCTCCTACAATGAGCAGTTCTTC.